This TCR beta chain was captured in a study of blood T cells in healthy people across ages. This clonotype was detected only a few times. CDR3 size: 12 residues. Germline CDR1 is MGHRA and CDR2 is YSYEKL. V was cut by 1 base and J by 7 bases, with 5 bases left in between. Through a sample-barcoded 5' primer and a J-beta primer mix, a second PCR was run for roughly 6 to 12 cycles. Via MiXCR, TCRdb re-called the 5' RACE reads, giving one row per CDR3 protein. The data contain 500,000 to 550,000 distinct CDR3 sequences, 24% of them singletons. These data were also reused for a study on T cells of mothers and their children.

Source material: blood. The clonotype originates from a boy aged 10-17 years in good health. This sequence joins TRBV4-1 and TRBJ2-1, with D possibly matching TRBD2 (5 bases). The CDR3 sequence is CASSQGRNEQFF. CDR3 bases: TGCGCCAGCAGCCAAGGGAGGAATGAGCAGTTCTTC.